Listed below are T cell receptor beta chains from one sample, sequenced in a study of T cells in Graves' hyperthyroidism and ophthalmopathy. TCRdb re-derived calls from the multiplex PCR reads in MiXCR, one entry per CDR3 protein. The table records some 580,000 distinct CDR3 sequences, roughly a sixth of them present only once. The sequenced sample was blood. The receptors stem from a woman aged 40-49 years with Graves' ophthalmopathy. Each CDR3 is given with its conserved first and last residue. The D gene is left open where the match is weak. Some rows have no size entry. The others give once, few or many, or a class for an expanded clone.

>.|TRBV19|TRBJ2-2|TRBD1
CASSGTGDTGELFF
TGTGCCAGTAGTGGGACAGGGGACACCGGGGAGCTGTTTTTT
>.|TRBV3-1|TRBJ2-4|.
CASSPSAVAKNIQYF
TGTGCCAGCAGCCCCAGTGCGGTAGCCAAAAACATTCAGTACTTC
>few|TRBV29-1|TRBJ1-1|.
CSVDRGYMNTEAFF
TGCAGCGTTGACAGGGGATATATGAACACTGAAGCTTTCTTT
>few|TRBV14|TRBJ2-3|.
CASSQGDPIRAATDTQYF
TGTGCCAGCAGCCAAGGAGACCCTATCAGGGCCGCGACAGATACGCAGTATTTT
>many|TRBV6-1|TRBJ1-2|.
CASSDGRYYGYTF
TGTGCCAGCAGTGATGGACGGTACTATGGCTACACCTTC
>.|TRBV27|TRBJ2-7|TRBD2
CASGEGRAYEQYF
TGTGCCAGTGGGGAAGGGAGGGCCTACGAGCAGTACTTC
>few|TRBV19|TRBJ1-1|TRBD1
CASRTGRSTEAFF
TGTGCCAGCAGGACAGGCCGGAGCACTGAAGCTTTCTTT
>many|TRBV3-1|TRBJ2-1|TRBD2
CASSQLGLAGGHEQFF
TGTGCCAGCAGCCAGTTGGGACTAGCGGGAGGGCACGAGCAGTTCTTC
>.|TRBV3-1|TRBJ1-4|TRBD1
CASSLGDRGYTNEKLFF
TGTGCCAGCAGTCTGGGGGACAGGGGTTATACTAATGAAAAACTGTTTTTT
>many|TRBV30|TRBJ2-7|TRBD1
CAWSGQGAHEQYF
TGTGCCTGGAGTGGACAGGGGGCCCACGAGCAGTACTTC
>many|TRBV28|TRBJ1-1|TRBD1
CASRDRGWNTEAFF
TGTGCCAGCAGGGACAGGGGTTGGAACACTGAAGCTTTCTTT
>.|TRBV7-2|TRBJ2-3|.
CASTIETSTDTQYF
TGTGCCAGCACCATAGAGACTAGCACAGATACGCAGTATTTT
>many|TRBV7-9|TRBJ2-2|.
CASSDILQGRTNTGELFF
TGTGCCAGCAGCGACATACTACAGGGGAGGACGAACACCGGGGAGCTGTTTTTT
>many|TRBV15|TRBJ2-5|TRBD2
CATSLAGSPTQYF
TGTGCCACCAGCTTAGCGGGAAGCCCGACCCAGTACTTC
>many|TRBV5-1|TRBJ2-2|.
CASSLSMDGDFTGELFF
TGCGCCAGCAGCTTGTCGATGGATGGAGATTTCACCGGGGAGCTGTTTTTT
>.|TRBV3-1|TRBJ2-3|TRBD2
CASSRGTTGTDTQYF
TGTGCCAGCAGCCGGGGGACTACCGGCACAGATACGCAGTATTTT
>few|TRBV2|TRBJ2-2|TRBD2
CASRPGTSGITGELFF
TGTGCCAGCAGACCCGGGACTAGCGGGATCACCGGGGAGCTGTTTTTT
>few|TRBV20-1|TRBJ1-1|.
CSVGGPTNTEAFF
TGCAGTGTGGGAGGACCTACGAACACTGAAGCTTTCTTT
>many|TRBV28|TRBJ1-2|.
CASRSRGGNYGYTF
TGTGCCAGCAGATCGAGAGGGGGGAACTATGGCTACACCTTC
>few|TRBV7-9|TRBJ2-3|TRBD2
CASSSTSGVTDTQYF
TGTGCCAGCAGCTCCACTAGCGGGGTCACAGATACGCAGTATTTT
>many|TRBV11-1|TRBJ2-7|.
CASRALSSYEQYF
TGTGCCAGTCGGGCCCTGAGCTCCTACGAGCAGTACTTC
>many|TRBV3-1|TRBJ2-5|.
CASSRPGGGVETQYF
TGTGCCAGCAGCCGGCCCGGAGGGGGAGTGGAGACCCAGTACTTC
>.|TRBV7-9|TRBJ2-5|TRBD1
CASSSPDRQQETQYF
TGTGCCAGCAGCTCCCCGGACAGGCAACAAGAGACCCAGTACTTC
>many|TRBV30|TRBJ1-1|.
CAWRRGWTEAFF
TGTGCCTGGAGACGAGGCTGGACTGAAGCTTTCTTT
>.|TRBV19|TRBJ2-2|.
CASRRGGITGELFF
TGTGCCAGTAGAAGGGGGGGGATCACCGGGGAGCTGTTTTTT
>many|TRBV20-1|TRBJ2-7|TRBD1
CSASDRGPYEQYF
TGCAGTGCTAGTGACAGGGGACCCTACGAGCAGTACTTC
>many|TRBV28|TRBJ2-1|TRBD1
CASSWDRESNEQFF
TGTGCCAGCAGTTGGGACAGGGAGTCCAATGAGCAGTTCTTC
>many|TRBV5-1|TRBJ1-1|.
CASSLDGRENTEAFF
TGCGCCAGCAGCTTGGACGGGCGGGAGAACACTGAAGCTTTCTTT
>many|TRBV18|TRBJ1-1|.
CASSPETGIGTEAFF
TGTGCCAGCTCACCAGAAACAGGGATCGGCACTGAAGCTTTCTTT
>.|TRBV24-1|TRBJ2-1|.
CATSGASNEQFF
TGTGCCACCAGTGGAGCCAGCAATGAGCAGTTCTTC
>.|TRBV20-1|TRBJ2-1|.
CSANSGKSSYNEQFF
TGCAGTGCTAATAGCGGAAAGAGCTCCTACAATGAGCAGTTCTTC
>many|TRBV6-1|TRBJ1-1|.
CASSEEGWVTGNTEAFF
TGTGCCAGCAGTGAAGAGGGTTGGGTTACGGGGAACACTGAAGCTTTCTTT
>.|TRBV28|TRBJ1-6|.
CASTVGVEGSPLHF
TGTGCCAGCACCGTGGGGGTGGAGGGTTCACCCCTCCACTTT
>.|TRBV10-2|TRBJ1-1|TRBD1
CASSVGGTGGTEAFF
TGCGCCAGCAGTGTAGGGGGAACAGGGGGCACTGAAGCTTTCTTT
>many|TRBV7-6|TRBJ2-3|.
CASSPTGTDTQYF
TGTGCCAGCAGCCCCACTGGAACAGATACGCAGTATTTT
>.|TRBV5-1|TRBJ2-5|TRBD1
CASSPWTGKRETQYF
TGCGCCAGCAGCCCCTGGACAGGGAAGAGAGAGACCCAGTACTTC
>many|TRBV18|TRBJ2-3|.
CASSLRQNLRTDTQYF
TGTGCCAGCTCATTGCGACAGAACCTCCGCACAGATACGCAGTATTTT
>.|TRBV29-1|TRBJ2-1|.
CSALTAYNEQFF
TGCAGCGCTCTGACAGCCTACAATGAGCAGTTCTTC